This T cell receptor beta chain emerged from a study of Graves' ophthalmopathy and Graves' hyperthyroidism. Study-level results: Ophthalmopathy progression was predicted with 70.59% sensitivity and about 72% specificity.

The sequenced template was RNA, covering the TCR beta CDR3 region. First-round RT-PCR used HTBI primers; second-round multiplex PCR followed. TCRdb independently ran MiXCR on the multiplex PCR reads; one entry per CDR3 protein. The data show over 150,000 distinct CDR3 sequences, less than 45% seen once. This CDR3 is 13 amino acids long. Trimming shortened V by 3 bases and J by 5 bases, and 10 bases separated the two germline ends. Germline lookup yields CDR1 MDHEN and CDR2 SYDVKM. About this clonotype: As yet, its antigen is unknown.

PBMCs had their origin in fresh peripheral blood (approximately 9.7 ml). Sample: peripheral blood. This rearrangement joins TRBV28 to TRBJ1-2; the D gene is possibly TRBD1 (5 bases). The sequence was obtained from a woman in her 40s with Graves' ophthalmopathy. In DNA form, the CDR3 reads TGTGCCAGCAGTTTTAGGACATTTTATGGCTACACCTTC. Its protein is CASSFRTFYGYTF.